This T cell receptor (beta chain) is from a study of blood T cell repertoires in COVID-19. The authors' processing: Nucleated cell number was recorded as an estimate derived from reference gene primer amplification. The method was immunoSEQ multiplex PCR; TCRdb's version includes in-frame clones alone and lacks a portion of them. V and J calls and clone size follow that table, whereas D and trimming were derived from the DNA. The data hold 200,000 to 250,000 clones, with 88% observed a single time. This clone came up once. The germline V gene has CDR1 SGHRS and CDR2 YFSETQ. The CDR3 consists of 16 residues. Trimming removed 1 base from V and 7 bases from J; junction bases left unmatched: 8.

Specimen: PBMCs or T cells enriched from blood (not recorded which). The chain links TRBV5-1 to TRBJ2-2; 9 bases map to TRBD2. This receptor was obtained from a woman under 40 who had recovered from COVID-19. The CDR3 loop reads CASSLLGGGAVGELFF. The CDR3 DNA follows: TGCGCCAGCAGCTTGCTTGGCGGGGGGGCCGTCGGGGAGCTGTTTTTT. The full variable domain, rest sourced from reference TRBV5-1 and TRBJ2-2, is KAGVTQTPRYLIKTRGQQVTLSCSPISGHRSVSWYQQTPGQGLQFLFEYFSETQRNKGNFPGRFSGRQFSNSRSEMNVSTLELGDSALYLCASSLLGGGAVGELFFGEGSRLTVL.